The source of this T cell receptor beta chain is a study of CD8+CD57+ T cells in acquired aplastic anemia. Study as a whole: 3.2 ug was the average amount of DNA from sorted CD4+ and CD8+ cells.

Both TCR beta VDJ combination and CDR3 sequence profiling were carried out. Genomic DNA was the template for this profiling. Each CDR3 protein gets one entry after TCRdb re-called the reads with MiXCR. The sample has hundreds of thousands of distinct CDR3 sequences, around 82% seen once. The CDR3 totals 11 residues. V was trimmed by 2 bases and J by 13 bases, leaving 10 bases between them. The germline V gene encodes CDR1 SGHNT and CDR2 YENEEA. To note about this clonotype: Its antigen is not known. Given a much more abundant clone one base away, this may be a read error.

Overall study results and limits: Almost 30 sequences, all CD8+ CDR3, were shared between patients and controls.

By flow cytometry, patients selected for sequencing had shown an expansion of CD8+CD57+ cells. All participating patients were living with severe acquired aplastic anemia. The sequence was collected from a human donor with aplastic anemia. Sequencing was performed on sorted CD4+, CD8+, or CD8+CD57+ T cells (not recorded which) from PBMCs. The chain links TRBV11-3 to TRBJ2-3, with D possibly matching TRBD1 (5 bases). DNA of the CDR3: TGTGCCAGCAGCTTATATCTGACAGAGTATTTT. Translating it yields CASSLYLTEYF.